What follows are 30 T cell receptor beta chains derived from one specimen sequenced in a study of T cells in Graves' hyperthyroidism and ophthalmopathy. Regions amplified from RNA transcripts were the TCR beta CDR3 regions. The primer set for the first-round RT-PCR of the TCR CDR3 was HTBI. Via MiXCR, TCRdb re-called the multiplex PCR reads, giving one row per CDR3 protein. The sample lists fewer than 450,000 distinct CDR3 sequences, about 15% occurring once. The material sequenced was blood. Every receptor here comes from a woman aged 55-69 years with Graves' ophthalmopathy.

The table lists this clonotype with a few counts. V is TRBV24-1 and J is TRBJ1-2, with D perhaps matching TRBD1 (5 bases). V was cut by 2 bases and J by 6 bases, with 9 bases left in between. Germline V gives CDR1 KGHDR, CDR2 SFDVKD. The CDR3 runs to 13 residues. The CDR3 spells CATSDYGTDGYTF. The CDR3, as DNA: TGTGCCACCAGTGATTACGGGACGGATGGCTACACCTTC.

The table lists this clonotype with a count of one. This chain connects TRBV28 to TRBJ2-7; 12 nucleotides match TRBD2. With V trimmed by 6 bases and J by 6 bases, 6 bases remained unmatched. Looked up from germline, CDR1 is MDHEN and CDR2 is SYDVKM. The CDR3 covers 14 residues. CDR3 residues: CASSETSGRSEQYF. For the CDR3, the DNA is TGTGCCAGCAGCGAGACTAGCGGGAGAAGCGAGCAGTACTTC.

The rearrangement uses TRBV24-1 and TRBJ1-1; no clear D. CDR1 KGHDR and CDR2 SFDVKD come from the germline V gene. This CDR3 spans 12 amino acids. Trimming took 2 bases from V and 11 from J, leaving 11 bases between them. The CDR3 here is CATSDSTGWAFF. The CDR3 bases are TGTGCCACCAGTGATTCGACGGGCTGGGCTTTCTTT.

This clonotype appeared once. This chain links TRBV19 with TRBJ1-2, with D hard to call. Germline V CDR1 and CDR2: LNHDA, SQIVND (reference sequence). This CDR3 spans 16 amino acids. V was trimmed by 3 bases and J by 2 bases, leaving 16 bases between them. CDR3 amino acids: CASSMAGGNRNYGYTF. DNA of the CDR3: TGTGCCAGTAGTATGGCGGGCGGCAATAGGAACTATGGCTACACCTTC.

This clonotype was observed at least ten times. The V call is TRBV20-1, the J call TRBJ2-1; maybe TRBD2 (6 bases). Germline loops: CDR1 DFQATT, CDR2 SNEGSKA (reference sequence). The CDR3 length is 16 residues. The ends were cut back, 1 base at V and 0 bases at J, with 13 bases in the middle. The CDR3 region has the DNA TGCAGTGCTAGAGTACTAGCCGTCAGCTCCTACAATGAGCAGTTCTTC. Its protein product is CSARVLAVSSYNEQFF.

This clonotype was counted between two and nine times. The V and J genes are TRBV6-1 and TRBJ1-4, with 9 bases identical to TRBD1. The CDR3 is 16 amino acids. V trimming: 5 bases; J trimming: 4 bases; junction bases outside the gene matches: 8. Looked up from germline, CDR1 is MNHNS and CDR2 is SASEGT. CDR3 region: CASSKLQGALNEKLFF. The CDR3, as DNA: TGTGCCAGCAGTAAATTACAGGGGGCTCTTAATGAAAAACTGTTTTTT.

At least ten counts were recorded for this clonotype. The chain carries TRBV30 and TRBJ2-2, with D uncertain. Trimming took 4 bases from V and 4 from J, leaving 16 bases between them. The CDR3 is made up of 15 amino acids. Germline lookup yields CDR1 GTSNPN and CDR2 SVGIG (reference sequence). This CDR3 is CAWTSYVGVTGELFF. CDR3 DNA: TGTGCCTGGACTTCATACGTTGGTGTCACCGGGGAGCTGTTTTTT.

This clonotype was seen repeatedly, ten times or more. This rearrangement joins TRBV20-1 to TRBJ2-5; D unclear. Trimming took off 2 bases at V and 9 bases at J, with 16 bases between the two ends. Looked up from germline, CDR1 is DFQATT and CDR2 is SNEGSKA (reference sequence). The CDR3 length is 13 residues. The chain's CDR3 is CSARRPGPGAQYF. The DNA of the CDR3 is TGCAGTGCTAGACGACCGGGCCCTGGGGCCCAGTACTTC.

This clonotype was observed a handful of times. The chain is built from TRBV30 and TRBJ2-4, with a weak D call TRBD1 (5 bases). Germline assignment: CDR1 GTSNPN and CDR2 SVGIG (reference sequence). V lost 8 bases to trimming and J lost 8 bases, with 13 bases between them. The CDR3 runs to 11 residues. The CDR3 is CALQGVDIQYF. CDR3 DNA: TGTGCCCTCCAGGGTGTGGACATTCAGTACTTC.

This chain uses TRBV20-1 with TRBJ1-2, with D tentatively TRBD1 (6 bases). The CDR3 extends over 15 amino acids. Trimming left V 0 bases short and J 5 bases short, with 16 bases between. Looked up from germline, CDR1 is DFQATT and CDR2 is SNEGSKA (reference sequence). The CDR3 sequence is CSARDGAGEWYGYTF. For the CDR3, the DNA is TGCAGTGCTAGAGATGGGGCAGGGGAGTGGTATGGCTACACCTTC.

The chain combines TRBV20-1 with TRBJ2-5, with 9 bases that match TRBD2. The trim removed 5 bases at V and 4 bases at J, leaving 11 bases unmatched. The CDR3 runs to 15 residues. Germline lookup yields CDR1 DFQATT and CDR2 SNEGSKA (reference sequence). CDR3 region: CSAGPRAGGGETQYF. In DNA, the CDR3 is TGCAGTGCTGGCCCCCGGGCGGGGGGGGGAGAGACCCAGTACTTC.

This clonotype has just a few counts. The V gene is TRBV27, the J gene TRBJ1-1; weak D call: TRBD1 (5 bases). The germline V gene has CDR1 MNHEY and CDR2 SMNVEV (reference sequence). CDR3 length: 14 amino acids. Trimming shortened V by 5 bases and J by 0 bases, and 10 bases separated the two germline ends. CDR3 nucleotide sequence: TGTGCCAGCAGTGATGGGGACTTGAACACTGAAGCTTTCTTT. This sequence encodes CASSDGDLNTEAFF.

This clonotype was detected ten times or more. This chain connects TRBV20-1 to TRBJ2-2; no definite D call. This CDR3 is 11 amino acids long. CDR1 is DFQATT and CDR2 is SNEGSKA in the germline V gene (reference sequence). The V and J ends lost 5 bases and 7 bases respectively, with 8 bases between them. The CDR3 region is CSASPIGELFF. DNA for the CDR3: TGCAGTGCTTCCCCTATCGGGGAGCTGTTTTTT.

This clonotype was counted at least ten times. V is TRBV3-1 and J is TRBJ1-2; D remains unclear. CDR1 is LGHDT and CDR2 is YNNKEL in the germline V gene (reference sequence). This CDR3 is built from 11 residues. The germline V and J ends were trimmed by 6 bases and 2 bases, with 4 bases remaining between them. The CDR3 region has the DNA TGTGCCAGCAGTGAAAACTATGGCTACACCTTC. Translating gives CASSENYGYTF.

The chain has TRBV28 and TRBJ2-2, with D hard to call. V dropped 2 bases and J dropped 7 bases, with 11 bases sitting between them. CDR1 is MDHEN, CDR2 SYDVKM, per germline. This CDR3 contains 14 residues. The CDR3 DNA follows: TGTGCCAGCAGTTTAGACTTCTCAAACGGGGAGCTGTTTTTT. This encodes CASSLDFSNGELFF.

This clonotype has a count of ten or more. The J gene is TRBJ2-3, the V gene TRBV28; D not resolved. Germline V gene data show CDR1 as MDHEN and CDR2 as SYDVKM. This CDR3 is built from 12 residues. V was pared by 4 bases and J by 6 bases, with 8 bases between. The CDR3 nucleotides are TGTGCCAGCAGTTGGGCCCCGGATACGCAGTATTTT. Translating gives CASSWAPDTQYF.

In its sample, this clonotype was seen many times. This rearrangement joins TRBV20-1 to TRBJ2-5; a possible D gene is TRBD1 (6 bases). The CDR3 is made up of 13 amino acids. Germline V CDR1 and CDR2: DFQATT, SNEGSKA (reference sequence). V lost 6 bases, J lost 1 base, and 12 bases lay in between. The CDR3 DNA sequence: TGCAGTGCCAAGAGGGGGTTCCAAGAGACCCAGTACTTC. Encoded protein: CSAKRGFQETQYF.

This clonotype was detected many times. V and J are TRBV20-1 and TRBJ2-7; TRBD1 might be the D (6 bases). V lost 0 bases to trimming and J lost 1 base, with 13 bases between them. This CDR3 is built from 15 residues. The germline gives CDR1 DFQATT, CDR2 SNEGSKA (reference sequence). DNA for the CDR3: TGCAGTGCTAGAGATCGAGGCAGGGGATCCTACGAGCAGTACTTC. Protein sequence: CSARDRGRGSYEQYF.

This clonotype was observed many times. The chain recombines TRBV7-3 with TRBJ2-2; D may match TRBD1 or TRBD2 (6 bases each). Germline V CDR1 and CDR2: SGHTA, FQGTGA. V was trimmed by 4 bases and J by 2 bases, leaving 14 bases between them. The CDR3 covers 16 residues. For the CDR3, the DNA is TGTGCCAGCAGCTCCTACCGGGGGCCCAACACCGGGGAGCTGTTTTTT. This translates into CASSSYRGPNTGELFF.

Many counts were recorded for this clonotype. The chain joins TRBV28 to TRBJ1-5, with 7 bases aligning to TRBD1. Germline V lookup: CDR1 MDHEN, CDR2 SYDVKM. V lost 6 bases, J lost 2 bases, and 7 bases stayed unmatched. The CDR3 sequence is 15 residues long. The chain's CDR3 is CASSKTGLGNQPQHF. The CDR3 nucleotides read TGTGCCAGCAGCAAGACAGGGTTGGGCAATCAGCCCCAGCATTTT.

This clonotype was seen ten or more times. This chain uses TRBV3-1 with TRBJ1-1; 7 positions match TRBD1. CDR3 size: 12 residues. The ends lost 1 base at V and 11 bases at J; junction bases unmatched: 4. The germline gives CDR1 LGHDT, CDR2 YNNKEL (reference sequence). The CDR3 region has the DNA TGTGCCAGCAGCCAAGGACAGGGAAGGGCTTTCTTT. It codes for CASSQGQGRAFF.

This clonotype was counted many times. This sequence joins TRBV11-2 and TRBJ1-1; 8 bases map to TRBD1. This CDR3 contains 14 residues. Per germline, CDR1 SGHAT and CDR2 FQNNGV. V shed 4 bases and J 5 bases; nucleotides not matched to a gene: 6. The DNA for the CDR3 is TGTGCCAGCAGCTACCGACAGGGGTCGACTGAAGCTTTCTTT. This translates into CASSYRQGSTEAFF.

This clonotype came up many times. V gene TRBV7-9 combines with J gene TRBJ2-3; D gene unclear. The length of the CDR3 is 15 residues. The V end was cut by 1 base, the J end by 2 bases, with 10 bases between. The germline V gene has CDR1 SEHNR and CDR2 FQNEAQ (reference sequence). Here the CDR3 reads CASSLGISFTDTQYF. Here the CDR3 DNA reads TGTGCCAGCAGCTTAGGTATCAGTTTCACAGATACGCAGTATTTT.

In its sample, this clonotype was seen many times. The chain joins TRBV6-5 to TRBJ1-5; D gene ambiguous. Trimming left V 2 bases short and J 6 bases short, with 14 bases between. This CDR3 has 15 amino acids. Germline V gene data show CDR1 as MNHEY and CDR2 as SVGAGI. CDR3: CASSYAFGWGQPQHF. The CDR3 nucleotides read TGTGCCAGCAGTTACGCGTTTGGTTGGGGTCAGCCCCAGCATTTT.

This clonotype was detected only a few times. The V call is TRBV5-6, the J call TRBJ2-1; 8 bases match TRBD1. There are 14 residues in the CDR3. Trimming cost V 4 bases and J 8 bases; bases outside gene matches: 8. Germline CDR1 reads SGHDT; CDR2 reads YYEEEE. The DNA of the CDR3 is TGTGCCAGCAGCCATGCAGGGGGCGCACATGAGCAGTTCTTC. Amino acid sequence: CASSHAGGAHEQFF.

The chain couples TRBV4-1 to TRBJ2-1; D remains ambiguous. The CDR3 runs to 15 residues. Trimming took 7 bases from V and 6 from J, leaving 19 bases between them. Germline values: CDR1 MGHRA, CDR2 YSYEKL. CDR3 DNA: TGCGCCAGCAACCTAGTTTGGGGATCTTCCAATGAGCAGTTCTTC. It codes for CASNLVWGSSNEQFF.

The chain uses TRBV9 and TRBJ2-4; tentatively, D is TRBD1 (6 bases). V dropped 0 bases and J dropped 5 bases, with 12 bases sitting between them. The germline gives CDR1 SGDLS, CDR2 YYNGEE. The CDR3 runs to 15 residues. The CDR3 region has the DNA TGTGCCAGCAGCGTAGCTTTGGGGGCGGAAAACATTCAGTACTTC. As protein: CASSVALGAENIQYF.

This clonotype has at least ten counts. The chain carries TRBV12-3 or TRBV12-4 and TRBJ2-5; no firm D call. The CDR3 consists of 14 residues. The ends were cut back, 2 bases at V and 2 bases at J, with 9 bases in the middle. For the CDR3, the DNA is TGTGCCAGCAGTTTAAGGTGGCAGCAAGAGACCCAGTACTTC. Its protein product is CASSLRWQQETQYF.

This clonotype appeared many times. The chain combines TRBV5-1 with TRBJ2-1; 10 bases line up with TRBD2. Germline trimming cut 0 bases from V and 5 bases from J; bases unmatched to any gene: 5. CDR1 SGHRS and CDR2 YFSETQ come from the germline V gene. The CDR3 runs to 16 residues. Written as DNA, the CDR3 is TGCGCCAGCAGCTTGGCCGGGACTAGCGCAGACAATGAGCAGTTCTTC. Amino acids: CASSLAGTSADNEQFF.

The V and J genes are TRBV20-1 and TRBJ2-3; D may be TRBD1 or TRBD2 (7 bases each). The germline gives CDR1 DFQATT, CDR2 SNEGSKA (reference sequence). CDR3 size: 12 residues. This chain's CDR3 is CGGDSRADTQYF. CDR3 bases: TGCGGGGGGGACAGTCGCGCAGATACGCAGTATTTT.